A selection of T cell receptor beta chains follows, all from one sample in a study of cytomegalovirus exposure and HLA in healthy donors. Sequenced by immunoSEQ multiplex PCR; TCRdb stores in-frame clones only, minus some. The table shows around 85,000 clones, with around 80% occurring only once. Sequencing used PBMCs. The receptors derive from a male donor in good health and CMV-seronegative. The CDR3 runs from the conserved cysteine through the conserved F or W. D genes are given only for firm matches. Some rows mark clone size as missing; the rest say once, few, many or name a class of expanded clone.

d_gene,v_gene,j_gene,abundance,CDR3aa,CDR3nt
-,TRBV6-6,TRBJ1-1,-,CASTRGEGSEAFF,TGTGCCAGCACCCGGGGGGAGGGATCTGAAGCTTTCTTT
TRBD1,TRBV10-3,TRBJ1-2,-,CAIRGGQNANYGYTF,TGTGCCATCAGGGGGGGACAGAATGCTAACTATGGCTACACCTTC
TRBD1,TRBV5-6,TRBJ2-3,-,CASSYKTGTASTDTQYF,TGTGCCAGCAGCTATAAGACCGGGACAGCTAGCACAGATACGCAGTATTTT
-,TRBV27,TRBJ2-5,-,CASSLRGIETQYF,TGTGCCAGCAGTTTAAGGGGGATAGAGACCCAGTACTTC
-,TRBV5-1,TRBJ2-1,medium-sized,CASSFLYEQFF,TGCGCCAGCAGCTTTCTCTATGAGCAGTTCTTC
TRBD1,TRBV15,TRBJ2-1,once,CATSRDRQGSGNEQFF,TGTGCCACCAGCAGAGATCGACAGGGCTCAGGTAATGAGCAGTTCTTC
-,TRBV7-8,TRBJ1-6,-,CASSLAAVSSSYNSPLHF,TGTGCCAGCAGCTTAGCTGCCGTATCGAGCTCCTATAATTCACCCCTCCACTTT
-,TRBV5-1,TRBJ2-5,few,CASRDGGYQETQYF,TGCGCCAGCAGGGACGGGGGATACCAAGAGACCCAGTACTTC
TRBD2,TRBV11-2,TRBJ2-2,-,CASSLRGGPPGELFF,TGTGCCAGCAGCCTTCGGGGGGGCCCCCCCGGGGAGCTGTTTTTT
TRBD1,TRBV29-1,TRBJ1-4,few,CSPKGGTENEKLFF,TGCAGCCCAAAAGGAGGGACAGAAAATGAAAAACTGTTTTTT
-,TRBV28,TRBJ2-7,-,CASSPAGIFYEQYF,TGTGCCAGCAGCCCGGCGGGTATATTCTACGAGCAGTACTTC
-,TRBV7-9,TRBJ1-2,few,CAFGGRGDGYTF,TGTGCATTTGGGGGCAGGGGTGATGGCTACACCTTC
TRBD1,TRBV19,TRBJ1-5,few,CASSMSYGTGSFNQPQHF,TGTGCCAGTAGTATGAGTTATGGGACAGGGTCCTTCAATCAGCCCCAGCATTTT
-,TRBV19,TRBJ1-1,-,CASSTGSESTEAFF,TGTGCCAGTAGTACAGGGTCCGAGAGCACTGAAGCTTTCTTT
-,TRBV6-1,TRBJ2-7,once,CASSGFSGSKTYEQYF,TGTGCCAGCAGTGGGTTCTCGGGGAGCAAAACCTACGAGCAGTACTTC
TRBD2,TRBV10-1,TRBJ2-1,-,CASSGTSGSSYNEQFF,TGCGCCAGCAGTGGGACTAGCGGGAGTTCCTACAATGAGCAGTTCTTC